This TCR beta chain emerged from a study of PD-1 blockade in classical Hodgkin lymphoma. Regarding this clone: Its antigen is unknown.

Clones were read by immunoSEQ multiplex PCR, and TCRdb kept only the in-frame ones, dropping some. This table has roughly 41,000 clones, approximately 71% appearing once. Study-wide findings and caveats: Prior therapy or disease activity may underlie the repertoire differences, whose causes remain undefined.

The time point denotes: cycle 4 day 1 (C4D1), after five to seven weeks of nivolumab. Brentuximab vedotin exposure varied among the patients, all of whom had relapsed after autologous stem cell transplantation. Complete response, partial response or progressive disease was each patient's best response. The sequence was collected from a human donor with classical Hodgkin lymphoma. Sequences were derived from peripheral blood mononuclear cells (PBMCs), sampled before the fourth cycle of nivolumab.

The CDR3: CASSLETAPQETQYF. DNA of the CDR3: TGTGCCAGCAGCTTAGAAACAGCCCCCCAAGAGACCCAGTACTTC. This chain uses TRBV7-9 with TRBJ2-5; no clear D. Germline V gives CDR1 SEHNR, CDR2 FQNEAQ (reference sequence). Trimming took 1 base from V and 1 from J, leaving 10 bases between them. The CDR3 loop spans 15 amino acids.